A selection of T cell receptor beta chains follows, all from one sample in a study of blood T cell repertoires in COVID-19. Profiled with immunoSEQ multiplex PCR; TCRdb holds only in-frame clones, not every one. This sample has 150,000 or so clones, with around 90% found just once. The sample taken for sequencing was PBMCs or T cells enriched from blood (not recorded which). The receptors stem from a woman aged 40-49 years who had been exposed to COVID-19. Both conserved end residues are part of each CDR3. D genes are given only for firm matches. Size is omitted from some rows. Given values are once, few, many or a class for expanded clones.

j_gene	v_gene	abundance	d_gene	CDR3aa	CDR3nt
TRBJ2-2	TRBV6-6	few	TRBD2	CASSSGTSGTGELFF	TGTGCCAGCAGTTCCGGGACTAGCGGGACCGGGGAGCTGTTTTTT
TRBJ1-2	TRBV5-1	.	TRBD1	CASSLKGTDPLGYTF	TGCGCCAGCAGCTTGAAGGGGACAGATCCACTGGGCTACACCTTC
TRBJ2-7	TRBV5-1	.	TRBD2	CASRESLREASEQYF	TGCGCCAGCAGGGAGAGCTTACGGGAGGCTAGCGAGCAGTACTTC
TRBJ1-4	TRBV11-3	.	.	CASSPGGRTNEKLFF	TGTGCCAGCAGCCCCGGAGGGAGGACTAATGAAAAACTGTTTTTT
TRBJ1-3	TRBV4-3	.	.	CASSQGLRGSGNTIYF	TGCGCCAGCAGCCAAGGGCTCAGGGGCTCTGGAAACACCATATATTTT
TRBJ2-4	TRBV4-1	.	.	CASSQTPLAKNIQYF	TGCGCCAGCAGCCAAACACCTTTAGCCAAAAACATTCAGTACTTC
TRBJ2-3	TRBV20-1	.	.	CSARSNPTQYF	TGCAGTGCTAGGAGCAATCCTACGCAGTATTTT
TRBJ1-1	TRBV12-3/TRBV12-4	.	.	CASSLTYGTEAFF	TGTGCCAGCAGTTTAACATATGGCACTGAAGCTTTCTTT
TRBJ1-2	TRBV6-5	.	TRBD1	CASSATDRGYGYTF	TGTGCCAGCAGCGCCACGGACAGGGGCTATGGCTACACCTTC
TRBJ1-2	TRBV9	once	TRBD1	CASSFGTGPYGYTF	TGTGCCAGCAGCTTTGGGACAGGCCCCTATGGCTACACCTTC
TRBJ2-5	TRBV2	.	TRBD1	CAKSQTGDGETQYF	TGTGCTAAATCGCAGACAGGGGATGGAGAGACCCAGTACTTC
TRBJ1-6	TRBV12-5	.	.	CASGSQGFPLHF	TGTGCTAGTGGTTCACAGGGATTCCCCCTCCACTTT
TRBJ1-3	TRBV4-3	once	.	CASSQAGKQNTIYF	TGCGCCAGCAGCCAAGCAGGGAAGCAAAACACCATATATTTT
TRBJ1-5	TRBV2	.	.	CASRSGILRENQPQHF	TGTGCCAGCAGATCCGGGATCCTACGGGAAAATCAGCCCCAGCATTTT
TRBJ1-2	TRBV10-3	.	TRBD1	CAISEQGTGSLF	TGTGCCATCAGTGAGCAGGGGACAGGGTCCCTCTTC
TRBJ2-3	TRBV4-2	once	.	CASSQDEASDTQYF	TGTGCCAGCAGCCAAGATGAGGCTAGCGATACGCAGTATTTT
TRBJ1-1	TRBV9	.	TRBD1	CASSTGPTTGVTEAFF	TGTGCCAGCAGCACAGGACCGACTACAGGGGTGACTGAAGCTTTCTTT
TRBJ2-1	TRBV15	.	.	CATSSKGGPYNEQFF	TGTGCCACCAGCAGTAAGGGAGGCCCCTACAATGAGCAGTTCTTC
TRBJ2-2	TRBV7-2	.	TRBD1	CASSQGAVGELFF	TGTGCCAGCAGCCAGGGGGCAGTCGGGGAGCTGTTTTTT
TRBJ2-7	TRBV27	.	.	CASSRRAGRTYEQYF	TGTGCCAGCAGTAGGAGGGCAGGCCGAACCTACGAGCAGTACTTC
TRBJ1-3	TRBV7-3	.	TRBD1	CASSLGTGPGNTIYF	TGTGCCAGCAGCTTAGGGACAGGGCCTGGAAACACCATATATTTT
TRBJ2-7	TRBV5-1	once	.	CASSFEKSSYEQYF	TGCGCCAGCAGCTTTGAAAAGAGCTCCTACGAGCAGTACTTC
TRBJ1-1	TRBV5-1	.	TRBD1	CASRGQGAQAEAFF	TGCGCCAGCCGGGGACAGGGGGCTCAGGCTGAAGCTTTCTTT
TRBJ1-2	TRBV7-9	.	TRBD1	CASSREQGVNGYTF	TGTGCCAGCAGCCGAGAACAGGGGGTAAATGGCTACACCTTC
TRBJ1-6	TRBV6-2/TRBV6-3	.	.	CASSYFLQGAGSPLHF	TGTGCCAGCAGTTACTTCCTACAGGGTGCAGGTTCACCCCTCCACTTT
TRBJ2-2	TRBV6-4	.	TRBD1	CASSVGTANTGELFF	TGTGCCAGCAGTGTTGGGACAGCGAACACCGGGGAGCTGTTTTTT